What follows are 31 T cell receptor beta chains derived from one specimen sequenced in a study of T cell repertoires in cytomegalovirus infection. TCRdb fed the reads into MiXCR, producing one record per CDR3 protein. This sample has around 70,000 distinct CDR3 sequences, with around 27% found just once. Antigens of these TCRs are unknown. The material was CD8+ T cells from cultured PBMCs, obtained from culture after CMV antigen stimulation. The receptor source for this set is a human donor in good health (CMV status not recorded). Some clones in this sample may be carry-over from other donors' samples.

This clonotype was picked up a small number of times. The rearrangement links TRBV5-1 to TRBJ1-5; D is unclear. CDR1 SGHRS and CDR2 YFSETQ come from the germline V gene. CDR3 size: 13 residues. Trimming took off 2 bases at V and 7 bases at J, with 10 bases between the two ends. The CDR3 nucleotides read TGCGCCAGCAGCTTCAGTCCGTGGCAGCCCCAGCATTTT. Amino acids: CASSFSPWQPQHF.

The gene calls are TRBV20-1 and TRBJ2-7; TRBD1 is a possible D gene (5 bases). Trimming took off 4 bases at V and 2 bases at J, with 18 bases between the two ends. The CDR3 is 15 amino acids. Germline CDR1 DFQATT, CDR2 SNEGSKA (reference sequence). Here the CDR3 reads CSANPAEGHTYEQYF. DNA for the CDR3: TGCAGTGCTAATCCCGCGGAAGGACATACCTACGAGCAGTACTTC.

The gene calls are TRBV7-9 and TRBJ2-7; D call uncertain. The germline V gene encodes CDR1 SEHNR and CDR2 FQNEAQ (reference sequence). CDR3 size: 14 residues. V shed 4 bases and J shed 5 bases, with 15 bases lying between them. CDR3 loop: CASSSAASFHEQYF. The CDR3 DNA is TGTGCCAGCAGCTCCGCAGCATCCTTCCACGAGCAGTACTTC.

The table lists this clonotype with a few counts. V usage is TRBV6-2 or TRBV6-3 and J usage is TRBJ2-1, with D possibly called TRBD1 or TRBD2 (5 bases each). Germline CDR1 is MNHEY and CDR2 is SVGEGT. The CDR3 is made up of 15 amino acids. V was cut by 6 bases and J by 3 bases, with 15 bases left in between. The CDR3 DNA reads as TGTGCCAGCAGCCACCCCGGGACCTTCTACAATGAGCAGTTCTTC. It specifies CASSHPGTFYNEQFF.

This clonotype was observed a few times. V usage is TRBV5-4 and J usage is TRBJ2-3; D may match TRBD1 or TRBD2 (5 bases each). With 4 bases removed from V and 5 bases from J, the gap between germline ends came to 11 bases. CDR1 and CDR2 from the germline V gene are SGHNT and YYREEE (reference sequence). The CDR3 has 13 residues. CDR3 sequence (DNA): TGTGCCAGCAGCGGGGGAGCAGGAGATACGCAGTATTTT. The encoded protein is CASSGGAGDTQYF.

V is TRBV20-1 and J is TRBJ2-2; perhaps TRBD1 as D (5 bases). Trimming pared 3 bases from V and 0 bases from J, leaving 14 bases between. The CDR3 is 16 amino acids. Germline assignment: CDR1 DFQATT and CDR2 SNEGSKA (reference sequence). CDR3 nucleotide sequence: TGCAGTGCTAGCAGGGTCTCGCCCCCGAACACCGGGGAGCTGTTTTTT. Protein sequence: CSASRVSPPNTGELFF.

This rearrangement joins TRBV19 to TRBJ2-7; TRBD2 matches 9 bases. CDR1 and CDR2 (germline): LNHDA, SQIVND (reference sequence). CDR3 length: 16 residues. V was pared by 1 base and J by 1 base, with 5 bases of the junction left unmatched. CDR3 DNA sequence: TGTGCCAGTAGTATAGGGGGACTAGCAAGATCCTACGAGCAGTACTTC. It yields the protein CASSIGGLARSYEQYF. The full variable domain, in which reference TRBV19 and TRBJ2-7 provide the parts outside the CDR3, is DGGITQSPKYLFRKEGQNVTLSCEQNLNHDAMYWYRQDPGQGLRLIYYSQIVNDFQKGDIAEGYSVSREKKESFPLTVTSAQKNPTAFYLCASSIGGLARSYEQYFGPGTRLTVT.

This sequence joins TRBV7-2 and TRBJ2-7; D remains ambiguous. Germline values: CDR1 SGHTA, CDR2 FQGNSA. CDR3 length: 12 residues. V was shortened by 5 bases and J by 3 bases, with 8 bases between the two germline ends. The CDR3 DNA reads TGTGCCAGCAGCGCGGACCTCTACGAGCAGTACTTC. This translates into CASSADLYEQYF.

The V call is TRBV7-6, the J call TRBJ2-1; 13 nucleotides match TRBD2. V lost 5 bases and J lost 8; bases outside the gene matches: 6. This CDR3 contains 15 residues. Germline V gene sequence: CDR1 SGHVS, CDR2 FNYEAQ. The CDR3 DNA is TGTGCCAGCAGCCACACTAGCGGGAGGGGCCATGAGCAGTTCTTC. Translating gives CASSHTSGRGHEQFF.

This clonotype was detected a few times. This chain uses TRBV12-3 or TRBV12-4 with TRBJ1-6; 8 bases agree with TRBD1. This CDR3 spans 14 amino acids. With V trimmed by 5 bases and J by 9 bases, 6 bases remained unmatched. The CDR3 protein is CASSTTGVGSPLHF. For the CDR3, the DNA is TGTGCCAGCAGTACGACAGGGGTTGGTTCACCCCTCCACTTT.

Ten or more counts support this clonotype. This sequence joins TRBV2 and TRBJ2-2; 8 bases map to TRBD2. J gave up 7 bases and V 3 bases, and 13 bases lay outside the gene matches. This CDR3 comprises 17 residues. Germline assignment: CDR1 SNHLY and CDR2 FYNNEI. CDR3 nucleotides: TGTGCCAGCAGTGATAGTGGATCGCGGGGGGCAAGCGGGGAGCTGTTTTTT. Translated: CASSDSGSRGASGELFF.

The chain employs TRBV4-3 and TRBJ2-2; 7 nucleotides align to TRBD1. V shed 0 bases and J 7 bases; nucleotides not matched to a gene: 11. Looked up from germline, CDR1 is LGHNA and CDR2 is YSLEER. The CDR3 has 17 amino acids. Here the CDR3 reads CASSQDFEGGGDGELFF. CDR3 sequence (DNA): TGCGCCAGCAGCCAAGATTTTGAAGGGGGCGGAGACGGGGAGCTGTTTTTT.

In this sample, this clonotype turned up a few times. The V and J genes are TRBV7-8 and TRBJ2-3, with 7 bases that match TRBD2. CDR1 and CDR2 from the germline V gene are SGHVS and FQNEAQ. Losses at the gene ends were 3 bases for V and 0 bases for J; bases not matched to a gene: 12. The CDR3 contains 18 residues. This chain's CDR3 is CASSFPSSSGKSTDTQYF. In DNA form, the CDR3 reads TGTGCCAGCAGCTTCCCGTCATCCAGCGGGAAAAGCACAGATACGCAGTATTTT.

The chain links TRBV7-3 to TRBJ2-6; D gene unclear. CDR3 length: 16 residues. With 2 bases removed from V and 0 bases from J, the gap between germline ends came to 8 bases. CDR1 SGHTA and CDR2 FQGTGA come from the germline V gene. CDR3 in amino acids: CASSLVGVSGANVLTF. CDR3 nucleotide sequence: TGTGCCAGCAGCTTAGTTGGGGTCTCTGGGGCCAACGTCCTGACTTTC.

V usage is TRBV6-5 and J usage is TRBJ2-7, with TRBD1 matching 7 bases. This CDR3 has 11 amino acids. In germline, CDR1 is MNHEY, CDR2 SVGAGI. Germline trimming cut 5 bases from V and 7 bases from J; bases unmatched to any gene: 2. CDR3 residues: CASSPGGEQYF. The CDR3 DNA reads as TGTGCCAGCAGTCCAGGGGGAGAGCAGTACTTC.

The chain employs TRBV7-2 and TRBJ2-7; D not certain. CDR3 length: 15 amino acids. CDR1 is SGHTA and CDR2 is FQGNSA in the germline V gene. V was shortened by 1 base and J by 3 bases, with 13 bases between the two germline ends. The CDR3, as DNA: TGTGCCAGCAGCTTAGAAGGGAACCTCCTCTACGAGCAGTACTTC. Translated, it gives CASSLEGNLLYEQYF. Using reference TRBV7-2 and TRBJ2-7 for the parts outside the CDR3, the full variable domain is GAGVSQSPSNKVTEKGKDVELRCDPISGHTALYWYRQSLGQGLEFLIYFQGNSAPDKSGLPSDRFSAERTGGSVSTLTIQRTQQEDSAVYLCASSLEGNLLYEQYFGPGTRLTVT.

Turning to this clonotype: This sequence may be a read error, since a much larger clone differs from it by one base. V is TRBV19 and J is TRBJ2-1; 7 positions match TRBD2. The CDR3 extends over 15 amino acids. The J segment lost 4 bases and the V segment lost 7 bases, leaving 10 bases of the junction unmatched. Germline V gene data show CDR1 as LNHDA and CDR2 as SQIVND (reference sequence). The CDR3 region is CASKGLGGCYNEQFF. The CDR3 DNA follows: TGTGCCAGTAAAGGGTTGGGGGGGTGTTACAATGAGCAGTTCTTC.

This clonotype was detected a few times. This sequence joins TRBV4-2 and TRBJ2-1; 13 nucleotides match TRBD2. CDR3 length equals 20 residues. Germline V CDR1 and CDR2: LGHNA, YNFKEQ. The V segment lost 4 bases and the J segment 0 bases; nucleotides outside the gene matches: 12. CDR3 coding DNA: TGTGCCAGCAGCCCGTTGAGAACTAGCGGGGGGGAGAGCTCCTACAATGAGCAGTTCTTC. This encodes CASSPLRTSGGESSYNEQFF.

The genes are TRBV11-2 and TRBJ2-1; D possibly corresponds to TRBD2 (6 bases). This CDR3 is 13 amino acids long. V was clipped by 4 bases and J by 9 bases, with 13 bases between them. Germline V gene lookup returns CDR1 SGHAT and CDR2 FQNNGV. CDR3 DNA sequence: TGTGCCAGCAGCTACGGAGGGCGGAGTGAGCAGTTCTTC. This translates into CASSYGGRSEQFF.

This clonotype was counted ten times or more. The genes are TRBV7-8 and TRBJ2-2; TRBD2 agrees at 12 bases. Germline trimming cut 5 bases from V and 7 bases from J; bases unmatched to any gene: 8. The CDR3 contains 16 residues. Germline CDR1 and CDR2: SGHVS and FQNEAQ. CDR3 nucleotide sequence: TGTGCCAGCAGCATACTAGCGGGAGGTGAAGGCGGGGAGCTGTTTTTT. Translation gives CASSILAGGEGGELFF. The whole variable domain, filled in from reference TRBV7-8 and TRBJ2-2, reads GAGVSQSPRYKVAKRGQDVALRCDPISGHVSLFWYQQALGQGPEFLTYFQNEAQLDKSGLPSDRFFAERPEGSVSTLKIQRTQQEDSAVYLCASSILAGGEGGELFFGEGSRLTVL.

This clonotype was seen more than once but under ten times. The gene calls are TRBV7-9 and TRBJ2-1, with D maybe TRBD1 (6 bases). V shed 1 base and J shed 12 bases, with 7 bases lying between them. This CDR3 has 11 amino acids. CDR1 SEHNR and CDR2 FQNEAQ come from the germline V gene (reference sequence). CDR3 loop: CASSLDRVQFF. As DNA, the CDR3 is TGTGCCAGCAGCTTAGACAGGGTGCAGTTCTTC.

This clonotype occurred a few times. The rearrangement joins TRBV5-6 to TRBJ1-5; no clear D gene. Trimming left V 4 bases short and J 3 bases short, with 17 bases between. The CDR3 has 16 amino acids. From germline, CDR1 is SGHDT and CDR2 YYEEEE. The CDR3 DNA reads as TGTGCCAGCAGCCATAGTGTGGCAAACGTCAATCAGCCCCAGCATTTT. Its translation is CASSHSVANVNQPQHF. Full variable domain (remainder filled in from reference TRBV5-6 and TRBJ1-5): DAGVTQSPTHLIKTRGQQVTLRCSPKSGHDTVSWYQQALGQGPQFIFQYYEEEERQRGNFPDRFSGHQFPNYSSELNVNALLLGDSALYLCASSHSVANVNQPQHFGDGTRLSIL.

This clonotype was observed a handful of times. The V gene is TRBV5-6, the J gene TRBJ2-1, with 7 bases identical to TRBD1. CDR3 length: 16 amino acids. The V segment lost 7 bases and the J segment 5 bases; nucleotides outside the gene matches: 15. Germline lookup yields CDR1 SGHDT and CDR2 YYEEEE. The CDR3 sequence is CASHEGPDRRNNEQFF. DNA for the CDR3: TGTGCCAGCCACGAGGGGCCGGACAGGCGTAACAATGAGCAGTTCTTC.

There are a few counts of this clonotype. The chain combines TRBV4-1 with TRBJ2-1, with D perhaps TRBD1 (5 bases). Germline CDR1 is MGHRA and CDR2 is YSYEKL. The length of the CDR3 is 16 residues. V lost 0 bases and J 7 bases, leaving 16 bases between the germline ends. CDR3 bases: TGCGCCAGCAGCCAAGATGGGGCACCCCTCCTTAATGAGCAGTTCTTC. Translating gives CASSQDGAPLLNEQFF.

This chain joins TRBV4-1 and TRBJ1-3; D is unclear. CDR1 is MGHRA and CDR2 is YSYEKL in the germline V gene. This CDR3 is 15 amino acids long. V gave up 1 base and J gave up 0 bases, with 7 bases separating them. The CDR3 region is CASSQGDFSGNTIYF. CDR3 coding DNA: TGCGCCAGCAGCCAAGGGGATTTCTCTGGAAACACCATATATTTT.

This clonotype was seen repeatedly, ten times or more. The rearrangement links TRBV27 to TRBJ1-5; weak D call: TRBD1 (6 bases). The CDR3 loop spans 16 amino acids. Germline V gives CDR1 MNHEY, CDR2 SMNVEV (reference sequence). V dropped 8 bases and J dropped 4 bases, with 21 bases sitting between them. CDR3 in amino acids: CASGAYRDVGNQPQHF. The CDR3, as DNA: TGTGCCAGCGGAGCCTACAGGGACGTGGGAAATCAGCCCCAGCATTTT.

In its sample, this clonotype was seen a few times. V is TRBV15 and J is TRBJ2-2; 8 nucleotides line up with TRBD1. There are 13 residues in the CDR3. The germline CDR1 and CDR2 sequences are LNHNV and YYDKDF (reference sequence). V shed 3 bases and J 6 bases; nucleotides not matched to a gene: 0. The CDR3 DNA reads TGTGCCACCAGCAGGGACAGGGCCGGGGAGCTGTTTTTT. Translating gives CATSRDRAGELFF.

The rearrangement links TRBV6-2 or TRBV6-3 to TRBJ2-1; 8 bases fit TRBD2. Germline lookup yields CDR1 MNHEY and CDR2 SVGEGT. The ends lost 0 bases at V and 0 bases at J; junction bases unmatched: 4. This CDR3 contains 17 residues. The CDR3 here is CASSYSIAGSSYNEQFF. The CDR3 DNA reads TGTGCCAGCAGTTACTCGATAGCGGGGAGCTCCTACAATGAGCAGTTCTTC.

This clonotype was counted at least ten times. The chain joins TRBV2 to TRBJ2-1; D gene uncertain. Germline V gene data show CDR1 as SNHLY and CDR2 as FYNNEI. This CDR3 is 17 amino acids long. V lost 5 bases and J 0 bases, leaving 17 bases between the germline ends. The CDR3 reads CASSYRSTPSSYNEQFF. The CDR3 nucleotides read TGTGCCAGCAGTTACCGATCGACTCCGAGCTCCTACAATGAGCAGTTCTTC.

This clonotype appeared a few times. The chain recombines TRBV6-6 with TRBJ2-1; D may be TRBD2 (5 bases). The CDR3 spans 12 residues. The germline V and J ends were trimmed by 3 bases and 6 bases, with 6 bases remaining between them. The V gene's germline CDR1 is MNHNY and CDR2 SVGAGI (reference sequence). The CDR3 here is CASSYAGNEQFF. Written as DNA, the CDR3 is TGTGCCAGCAGTTATGCGGGCAATGAGCAGTTCTTC.

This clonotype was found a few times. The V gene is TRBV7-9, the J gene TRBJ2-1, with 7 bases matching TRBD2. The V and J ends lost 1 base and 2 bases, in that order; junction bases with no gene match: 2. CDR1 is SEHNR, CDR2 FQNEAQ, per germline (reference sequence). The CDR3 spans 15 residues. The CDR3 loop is CASSLEAGAYNEQFF. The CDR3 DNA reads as TGTGCCAGCAGCTTAGAGGCGGGAGCCTACAATGAGCAGTTCTTC.